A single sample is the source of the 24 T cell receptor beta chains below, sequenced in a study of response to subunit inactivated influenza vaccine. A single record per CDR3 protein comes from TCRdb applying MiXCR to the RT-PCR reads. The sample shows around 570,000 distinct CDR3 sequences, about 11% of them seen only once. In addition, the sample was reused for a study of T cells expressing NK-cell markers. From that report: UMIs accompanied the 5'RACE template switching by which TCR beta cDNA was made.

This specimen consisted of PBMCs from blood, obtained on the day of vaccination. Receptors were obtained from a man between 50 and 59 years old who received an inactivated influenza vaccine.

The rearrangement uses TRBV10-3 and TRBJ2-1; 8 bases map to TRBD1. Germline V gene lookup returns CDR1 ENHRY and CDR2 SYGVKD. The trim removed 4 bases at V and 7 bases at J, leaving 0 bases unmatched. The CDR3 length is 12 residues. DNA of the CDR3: TGTGCCATCAGTGGACAGGGGAATGAGCAGTTCTTC. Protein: CAISGQGNEQFF.

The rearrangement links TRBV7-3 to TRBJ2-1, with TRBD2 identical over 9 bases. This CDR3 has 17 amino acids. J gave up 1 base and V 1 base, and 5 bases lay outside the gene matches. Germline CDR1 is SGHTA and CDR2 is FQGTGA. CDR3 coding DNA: TGTGCCAGCAGCTTAAAGTCTAGCGGGACGTCCTACAATGAGCAGTTCTTC. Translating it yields CASSLKSSGTSYNEQFF.

The CDR3 reads CASSMTGERQYF. The CDR3 nucleotides are TGTGCCAGCAGTATGACAGGGGAGAGGCAGTACTTC. The chain joins TRBV27 to TRBJ2-7; 8 bases match TRBD1. V dropped 5 bases and J dropped 9; count of bases not matched to a gene: 6. The germline CDR1 and CDR2 sequences are MNHEY and SMNVEV (reference sequence). This CDR3 has 12 residues.

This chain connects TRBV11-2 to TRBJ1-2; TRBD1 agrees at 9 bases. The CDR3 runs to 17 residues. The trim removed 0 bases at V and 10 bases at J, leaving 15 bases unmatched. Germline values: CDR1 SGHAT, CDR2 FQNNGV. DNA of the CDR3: TGTGCCAGCAGCTTAGATCCATTACCGGGACAGGGATCAGACTACACCTTC. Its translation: CASSLDPLPGQGSDYTF. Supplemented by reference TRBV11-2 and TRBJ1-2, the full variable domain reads EAGVAQSPRYKIIEKRQSVAFWCNPISGHATLYWYQQILGQGPKLLIQFQNNGVVDDSQLPKDRFSAERLKGVDSTLKIQPAKLEDSAVYLCASSLDPLPGQGSDYTFGSGTRLTVV.

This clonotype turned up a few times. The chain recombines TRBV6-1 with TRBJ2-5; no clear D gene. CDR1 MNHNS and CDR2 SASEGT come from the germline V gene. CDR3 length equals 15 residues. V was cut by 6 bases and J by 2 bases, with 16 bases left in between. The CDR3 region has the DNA TGTGCCAGCAGGGCAGGACCGAAATCACAAGAGACCCAGTACTTC. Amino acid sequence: CASRAGPKSQETQYF.

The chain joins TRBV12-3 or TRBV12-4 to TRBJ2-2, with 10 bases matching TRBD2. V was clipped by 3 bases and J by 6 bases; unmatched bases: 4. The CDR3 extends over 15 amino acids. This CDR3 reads CASSLSGGAPGELFF. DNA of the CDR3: TGTGCCAGCAGTTTGAGCGGGGGGGCCCCCGGGGAGCTGTTTTTT.

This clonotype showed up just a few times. This chain's CDR3 is CASSLGSSGRALNEQFF. CDR3 coding DNA: TGTGCCAGCAGCTTAGGCTCTAGCGGGAGGGCCCTCAATGAGCAGTTCTTC. The J gene is TRBJ2-1, the V gene TRBV7-2; the match to TRBD2 covers 12 bases. The CDR3 contains 17 residues. CDR1 is SGHTA, CDR2 FQGNSA, per germline. V lost 1 base to trimming and J lost 6 bases; unmatched junction nucleotides: 7. Full variable domain (remainder filled in from reference TRBV7-2 and TRBJ2-1): GAGVSQSPSNKVTEKGKDVELRCDPISGHTALYWYRQSLGQGLEFLIYFQGNSAPDKSGLPSDRFSAERTGGSVSTLTIQRTQQEDSAVYLCASSLGSSGRALNEQFFGPGTRLTVL.

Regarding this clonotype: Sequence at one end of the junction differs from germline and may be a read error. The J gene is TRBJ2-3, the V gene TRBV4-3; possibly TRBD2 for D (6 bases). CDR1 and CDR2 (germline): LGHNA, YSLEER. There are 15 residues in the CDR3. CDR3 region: CASSQQDGSTDMQYF. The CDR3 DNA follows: TGCGCCAGCAGCCAGCAAGACGGGAGCACAGATATGCAGTATTTT.

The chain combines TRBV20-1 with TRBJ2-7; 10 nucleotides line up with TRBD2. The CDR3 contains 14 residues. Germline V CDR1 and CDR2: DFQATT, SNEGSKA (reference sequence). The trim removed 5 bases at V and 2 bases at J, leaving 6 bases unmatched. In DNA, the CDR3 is TGCAGTGCTGGACTAGCGGACATGCCCTACGAGCAGTACTTC. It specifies CSAGLADMPYEQYF.

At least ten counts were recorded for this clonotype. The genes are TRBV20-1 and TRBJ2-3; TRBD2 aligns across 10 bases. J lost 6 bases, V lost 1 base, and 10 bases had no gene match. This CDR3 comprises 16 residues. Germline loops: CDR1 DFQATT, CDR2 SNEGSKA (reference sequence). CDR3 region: CSARGTSGQLRDTQYF. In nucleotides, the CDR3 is TGCAGTGCTAGAGGGACTAGCGGCCAACTACGGGATACGCAGTATTTT.

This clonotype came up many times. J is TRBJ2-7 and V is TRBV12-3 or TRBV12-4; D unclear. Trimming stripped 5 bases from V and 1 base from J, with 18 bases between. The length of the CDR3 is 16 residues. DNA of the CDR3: TGTGCCAGCAGTCCCTCTTTCCCAGTCCAATCCTACGAGCAGTACTTC. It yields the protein CASSPSFPVQSYEQYF.

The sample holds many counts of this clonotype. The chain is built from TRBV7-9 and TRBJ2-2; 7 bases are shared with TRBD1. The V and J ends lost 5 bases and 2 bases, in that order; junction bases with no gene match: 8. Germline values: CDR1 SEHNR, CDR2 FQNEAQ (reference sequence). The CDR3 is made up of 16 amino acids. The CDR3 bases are TGTGCCAGCAGCCACCAAGGGACAGCTAACACCGGGGAGCTGTTTTTT. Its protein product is CASSHQGTANTGELFF.

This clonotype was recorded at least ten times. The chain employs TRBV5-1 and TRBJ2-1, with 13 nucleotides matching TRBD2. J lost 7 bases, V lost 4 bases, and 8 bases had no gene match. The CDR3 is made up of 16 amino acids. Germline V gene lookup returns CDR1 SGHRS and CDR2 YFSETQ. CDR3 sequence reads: CASSQETTSGRNEQFF. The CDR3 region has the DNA TGCGCCAGCAGCCAAGAAACGACTAGCGGGAGGAATGAGCAGTTCTTC.

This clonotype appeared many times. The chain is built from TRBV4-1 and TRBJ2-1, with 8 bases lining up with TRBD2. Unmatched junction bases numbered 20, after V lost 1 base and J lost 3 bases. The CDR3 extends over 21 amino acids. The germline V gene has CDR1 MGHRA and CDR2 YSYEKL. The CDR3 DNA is TGCGCCAGCAGCCAAGCCCTGAGTGCTAGCGGGTTGGTCGGTATCTACAATGAGCAGTTCTTC. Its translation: CASSQALSASGLVGIYNEQFF.

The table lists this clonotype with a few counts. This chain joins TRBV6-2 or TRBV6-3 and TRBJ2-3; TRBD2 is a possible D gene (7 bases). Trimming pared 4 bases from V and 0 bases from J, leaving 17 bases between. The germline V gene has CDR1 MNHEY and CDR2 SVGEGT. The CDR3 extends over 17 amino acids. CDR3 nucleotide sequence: TGTGCCAGCAGTTTAGAACGGGGGGCGTCTAGCACAGATACGCAGTATTTT. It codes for CASSLERGASSTDTQYF.

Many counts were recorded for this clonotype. For the CDR3, the DNA is TGCAGTGCTAGAGATGATGGGGCGCTGTGGTACGAGCAGTACTTC. Translation: CSARDDGALWYEQYF. The chain has TRBV20-1 and TRBJ2-7; D is possibly TRBD1 (5 bases). The CDR3 has 15 amino acids. CDR1 DFQATT and CDR2 SNEGSKA come from the germline V gene (reference sequence). Trimming removed 0 bases from V and 4 bases from J, with 16 bases in between.

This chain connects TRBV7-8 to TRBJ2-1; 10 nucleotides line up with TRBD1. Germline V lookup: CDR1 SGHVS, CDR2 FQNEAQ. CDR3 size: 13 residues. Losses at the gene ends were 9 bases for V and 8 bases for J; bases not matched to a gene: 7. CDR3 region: CASGTGVFYEQFF. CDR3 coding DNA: TGTGCCAGTGGGACAGGGGTTTTTTATGAGCAGTTCTTC.

The CDR3 bases are TGCGCCAGCAGCGGAGGGACGTACCAAGAGACCCAGTACTTC. Translation gives CASSGGTYQETQYF. V is TRBV5-1 and J is TRBJ2-5, with D possibly matching TRBD2 (6 bases). In germline, CDR1 is SGHRS, CDR2 YFSETQ. There are 14 residues in the CDR3. V gave up 4 bases and J gave up 0 bases, with 10 bases separating them. The full variable domain, its missing parts supplied by reference TRBV5-1 and TRBJ2-5, is KAGVTQTPRYLIKTRGQQVTLSCSPISGHRSVSWYQQTPGQGLQFLFEYFSETQRNKGNFPGRFSGRQFSNSRSEMNVSTLELGDSALYLCASSGGTYQETQYFGPGTRLLVL.

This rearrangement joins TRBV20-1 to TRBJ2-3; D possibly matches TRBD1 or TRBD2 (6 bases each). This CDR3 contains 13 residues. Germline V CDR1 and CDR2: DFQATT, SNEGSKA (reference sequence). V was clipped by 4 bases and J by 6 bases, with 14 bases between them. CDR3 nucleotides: TGCAGTGCTACACAGGGACTCACGGATACGCAGTATTTT. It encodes CSATQGLTDTQYF.

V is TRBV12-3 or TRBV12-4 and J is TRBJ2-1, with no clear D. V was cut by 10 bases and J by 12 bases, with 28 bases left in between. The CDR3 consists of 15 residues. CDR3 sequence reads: CAIAPGRVPQSGQFF. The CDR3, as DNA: TGTGCCATCGCGCCCGGTCGGGTACCCCAAAGTGGGCAGTTCTTC.

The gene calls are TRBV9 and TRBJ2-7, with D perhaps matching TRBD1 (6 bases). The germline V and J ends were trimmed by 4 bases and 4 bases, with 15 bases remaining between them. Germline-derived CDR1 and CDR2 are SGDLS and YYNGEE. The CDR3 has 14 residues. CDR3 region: CASSPTLDRYEQYF. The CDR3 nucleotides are TGTGCCAGCAGCCCAACCCTAGACAGGTACGAGCAGTACTTC.

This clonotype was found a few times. CDR3 nucleotide sequence: TGTGCCAGCGAGTTAGCGGGGGGGAGCACAGATACGCAGTATTTT. The encoded protein is CASELAGGSTDTQYF. The rearrangement links TRBV6-5 to TRBJ2-3; 11 positions agree with TRBD2. The CDR3 spans 15 residues. The germline V gene encodes CDR1 MNHEY and CDR2 SVGAGI. The junction had 4 bases not matched to a gene; V was cut back by 8 bases and J by 0 bases.

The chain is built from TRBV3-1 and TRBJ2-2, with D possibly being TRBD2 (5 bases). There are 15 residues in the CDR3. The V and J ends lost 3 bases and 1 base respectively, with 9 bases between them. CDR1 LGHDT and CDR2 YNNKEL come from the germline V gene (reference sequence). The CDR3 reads CASSQGSRNTGELFF. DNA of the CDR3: TGTGCCAGCAGCCAGGGGAGCAGGAACACCGGGGAGCTGTTTTTT. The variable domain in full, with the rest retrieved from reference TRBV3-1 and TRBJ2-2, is DTAVSQTPKYLVTQMGNDKSIKCEQNLGHDTMYWYKQDSKKFLKIMFSYNNKELIINETVPNRFSPKSPDKAHLNLHINSLELGDSAVYFCASSQGSRNTGELFFGEGSRLTVL.

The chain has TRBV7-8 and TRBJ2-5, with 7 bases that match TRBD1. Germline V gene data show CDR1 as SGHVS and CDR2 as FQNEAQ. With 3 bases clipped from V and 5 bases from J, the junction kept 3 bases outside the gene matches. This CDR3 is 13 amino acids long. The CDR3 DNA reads TGTGCCAGCAGCTTCCACAGGGGTGAGACCCAGTACTTC. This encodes CASSFHRGETQYF.